One and the same sample provided the 17 T cell receptor beta chains below, sequenced in a study of neurological immune-mediated disorders. TCRdb used MiXCR to reprocess the 5' RACE reads, holding one entry per CDR3 protein. This table holds 71,000 or so distinct CDR3 sequences, approximately 14% found once. Time point reported: longitudinal time-point 1 (baseline). The specimen sequenced was PBMCs. The origin of the receptors is a female donor with HTLV-1-associated myelopathy (HAM/TSP).

On this clonotype itself: One base away lies a much larger clone, so this may be a sequencing read error. The V call is TRBV5-1, the J call TRBJ2-7, with D maybe TRBD1 (6 bases). Germline assignment: CDR1 SGHRS and CDR2 YFSETQ. Trimming left V 4 bases short and J 4 bases short, with 18 bases between. The CDR3 has 15 amino acids. The CDR3 sequence is CASSGAETGIYEQYF. DNA of the CDR3: TGCGCCAGCAGCGGGGCGGAGACAGGCATTTACGAGCAGTACTTC.

This clonotype was recorded at least ten times. The gene calls are TRBV5-6 and TRBJ1-4; tentatively, D is TRBD1 (6 bases). Trimming shortened V by 0 bases and J by 7 bases, and 16 bases separated the two germline ends. The germline V gene has CDR1 SGHDT and CDR2 YYEEEE. This CDR3 has 16 residues. Here the CDR3 reads CASSLVDRQVGEKLFF. The CDR3 DNA is TGTGCCAGCAGCTTGGTCGACAGGCAAGTCGGTGAAAAACTGTTTTTT.

As regards this clonotype: This sequence may be a read error, since a much larger clone differs from it by one base. The chain has TRBV5-1 and TRBJ2-7, with D unclear. Germline loops: CDR1 SGHRS, CDR2 YFSETQ. This CDR3 comprises 15 residues. V was trimmed by 1 base and J by 9 bases, leaving 20 bases between them. The CDR3 bases are TGCGCCAGCAGCTTGACGCCTAGTGTTCCTGGCGCGCAGTACTTC. It encodes CASSLTPSVPGAQYF. Full variable domain (outside the CDR3, taken from reference TRBV5-1 and TRBJ2-7): KAGVTQTPRYLIKTRGQQVTLSCSPISGHRSVSWYQQTPGQGLQFLFEYFSETQRNKGNFPGRFSGRQFSNSRSEMNVSTLELGDSALYLCASSLTPSVPGAQYFGPGTRLTVT.

This clonotype was recorded many times. This chain uses TRBV20-1 with TRBJ2-7; 7 bases map to TRBD2. Germline assignment: CDR1 DFQATT and CDR2 SNEGSKA (reference sequence). The CDR3 length is 13 residues. Germline trimming cut 0 bases from V and 2 bases from J; bases unmatched to any gene: 1. The CDR3 here is CSARDSGTYEQYF. DNA for the CDR3: TGCAGTGCTAGAGACAGCGGGACCTACGAGCAGTACTTC.

This clonotype was found many times. The chain combines TRBV20-1 with TRBJ2-3, with D perhaps assigned TRBD1 or TRBD2 (5 bases each). CDR3 size: 15 residues. Germline V gene sequence: CDR1 DFQATT, CDR2 SNEGSKA (reference sequence). V was pared by 6 bases and J by 1 base, with 17 bases between. CDR3 in amino acids: CSAPLEGTRTDTQYF. CDR3 DNA: TGCAGTGCCCCCCTGGAAGGGACCCGCACAGATACGCAGTATTTT.

There are many counts of this clonotype. The chain uses TRBV11-2 and TRBJ2-3; no definite D call. The CDR3 contains 17 residues. The germline CDR1 and CDR2 sequences are SGHAT and FQNNGV. Between the trimmed V and J ends, which lost 0 bases and 0 bases, there was a span of 13 bases. CDR3 coding DNA: TGTGCCAGCAGCTTAGATCCTACAAGGCCAAGCACAGATACGCAGTATTTT. Encoded protein: CASSLDPTRPSTDTQYF.

The chain is built from TRBV24-1 and TRBJ1-1, with no clear D. V gave up 4 bases and J gave up 4 bases, with 6 bases separating them. Germline-derived CDR1 and CDR2 are KGHDR and SFDVKD. CDR3 length equals 12 residues. This CDR3 reads CATSDVGTEAFF. The CDR3 bases are TGTGCCACCAGTGACGTTGGCACTGAAGCTTTCTTT.

This clonotype was detected many times. This chain uses TRBV2 with TRBJ1-5; TRBD1 aligns across 7 bases. Germline CDR1 reads SNHLY; CDR2 reads FYNNEI. The CDR3 sequence is 16 residues long. Losses at the gene ends were 7 bases for V and 9 bases for J; bases not matched to a gene: 18. CDR3 loop: CASTPTKGAGVWPQHF. The CDR3 coding sequence is TGTGCCAGCACTCCAACTAAGGGGGCAGGCGTTTGGCCCCAGCATTTT.

There are many counts of this clonotype. J is TRBJ2-2 and V is TRBV24-1; D unresolved. V lost 2 bases to trimming and J lost 3 bases, with 12 bases between them. CDR1 is KGHDR, CDR2 SFDVKD, per germline. This CDR3 is 16 amino acids long. The CDR3 coding sequence is TGTGCCACCAGTGATTCGAGGCCACTTGACACCGGGGAGCTGTTTTTT. Its translation is CATSDSRPLDTGELFF.

This clonotype was observed at least ten times. The chain links TRBV11-1 to TRBJ2-2, with a possible D match to TRBD2 (6 bases). V gave up 0 bases and J gave up 6 bases, with 17 bases separating them. Germline lookup yields CDR1 SGHAT and CDR2 FQDESV (reference sequence). CDR3 length equals 17 residues. CDR3 sequence reads: CASSLAVDYPKAGELFF. The CDR3 bases are TGTGCCAGCAGCTTAGCGGTGGACTATCCGAAGGCCGGGGAGCTGTTTTTT.

As regards this clonotype: Possible read error: a much larger clone is one base away. The J gene is TRBJ1-1, the V gene TRBV12-3 or TRBV12-4; D ambiguous. The CDR3 sequence is 15 residues long. The V end was cut by 2 bases, the J end by 4 bases, with 14 bases between. The CDR3 spells CASSLWGGPATEAFF. CDR3 in DNA: TGTGCCAGCAGTTTATGGGGAGGGCCAGCCACTGAAGCTTTCTTT.

Turning to this clonotype: Just one base apart from a much larger clone, this may be a read error. The V call is TRBV5-1, the J call TRBJ2-4; 9 positions match TRBD2. The CDR3 covers 15 residues. Germline lookup yields CDR1 SGHRS and CDR2 YFSETQ. The CDR3, as DNA: TGCGCCAGAAGCTCCTCTGCGGGGGGGATGGACATTCAGTACTTC. Translated: CARSSSAGGMDIQYF.

This clonotype has a count of ten or more. This chain uses TRBV20-1 with TRBJ1-2, with unresolved D. The CDR3 runs to 12 residues. From germline, CDR1 is DFQATT and CDR2 SNEGSKA (reference sequence). V dropped 3 bases and J dropped 3 bases, with 8 bases sitting between them. CDR3 DNA sequence: TGCAGTGCTAGTCAAGGTGACTATGGCTACACCTTC. Its protein product is CSASQGDYGYTF.

There are many counts of this clonotype. The chain couples TRBV6-5 to TRBJ2-2; D perhaps matches TRBD2 (5 bases). V was pared by 4 bases and J by 4 bases, with 13 bases between. The germline V gene encodes CDR1 MNHEY and CDR2 SVGAGI. The CDR3 length is 15 residues. CDR3 DNA sequence: TGTGCCAGCAGTTCCCCGCGGGCGAGCACCGGGGAGCTGTTTTTT. Its translation is CASSSPRASTGELFF.

This clonotype came up many times. The rearrangement links TRBV12-3 or TRBV12-4 to TRBJ1-1; 11 nucleotides align to TRBD1. J lost 8 bases, V lost 7 bases, and 9 bases had no gene match. The CDR3 length is 14 residues. The CDR3 loop reads CASTLGQGVGEAFF. DNA of the CDR3: TGTGCCAGCACCTTGGGACAGGGGGTTGGGGAAGCTTTCTTT.

This clonotype was detected many times. This rearrangement joins TRBV5-1 to TRBJ1-2; D uncertain. Trimming removed 0 bases at V and 0 bases at J, with 9 bases between. Germline CDR1 is SGHRS and CDR2 is YFSETQ. This CDR3 has 15 residues. The CDR3 region is CASSLEPGANYGYTF. DNA for the CDR3: TGCGCCAGCAGCTTGGAGCCGGGAGCTAACTATGGCTACACCTTC.

This clonotype was seen repeatedly, ten times or more. V usage is TRBV10-3 and J usage is TRBJ2-1; the match to TRBD2 covers 8 bases. CDR3 length equals 13 residues. V was clipped by 11 bases and J by 4 bases; unmatched bases: 7. CDR1 and CDR2 (germline): ENHRY, SYGVKD. The CDR3 loop reads CAARRGEYNEQFF. CDR3 coding DNA: TGTGCCGCCAGGCGGGGGGAATACAATGAGCAGTTCTTC.